The 12 T cell receptor beta chains below come from one sample, sequenced in a study of cytomegalovirus exposure and HLA in healthy donors. The PCR ran on 60 Vbeta and 13 Jbeta primers. Clones were sequenced by immunoSEQ multiplex PCR, and TCRdb holds only the in-frame ones, with some missing. The sample yields over 130,000 clones, roughly 62% seen once. Sample: PBMCs. The receptor set was obtained from a male donor in good health and CMV-seronegative.

This clone was picked up a small number of times. The chain joins TRBV18 to TRBJ1-2; a weak D match, TRBD1 (5 bases). The CDR3 has 17 amino acids. Germline V gene data show CDR1 as KGHSH and CDR2 as LQKENI. The V gene lost 3 bases and the J gene lost 2 bases, with 19 bases spanning the gap. CDR3 DNA: TGTGCCAGCTCACCCCTCTGGGGCGAGGTCTTAAACTATGGCTACACCTTC. Its translation: CASSPLWGEVLNYGYTF.

With regard to this clone: One end of the junction is discordant with germline, which a read error may explain. V is TRBV5-4 and J is TRBJ1-6; D unclear. The germline CDR1 and CDR2 sequences are SGHNT and YYREEE (reference sequence). This CDR3 is built from 14 residues. The CDR3 protein is CASTLDQYNSPLHF. The DNA for the CDR3 is TGTGCCAGCACCTTGGACCAGTATAATTCACCCCTCCACTTT.

The chain combines TRBV5-4 with TRBJ2-7, with 9 bases identical to TRBD1. Germline loops: CDR1 SGHNT, CDR2 YYREEE (reference sequence). Trimming at V came to 1 base and at J to 2 bases, leaving 1 base not matched to a gene. This CDR3 comprises 14 residues. Here the CDR3 reads CASSLTGGPYEQYF. DNA for the CDR3: TGTGCCAGCAGCTTGACAGGGGGCCCCTACGAGCAGTACTTC.

This clone came up a few times. The V call is TRBV27, the J call TRBJ2-7; 8 positions match TRBD1. V shed 3 bases and J 1 base; nucleotides not matched to a gene: 5. There are 15 residues in the CDR3. The germline CDR1 and CDR2 sequences are MNHEY and SMNVEV (reference sequence). DNA for the CDR3: TGTGCCAGCAGTTTGTCACAGGGGGATTCCTACGAGCAGTACTTC. It yields the protein CASSLSQGDSYEQYF.

This clone was seen only a few times. The chain is built from TRBV19 and TRBJ1-2; 7 bases map to TRBD1. With V trimmed by 7 bases and J by 3 bases, 14 bases remained unmatched. This CDR3 has 16 amino acids. Germline assignment: CDR1 LNHDA and CDR2 SQIVND (reference sequence). Here the CDR3 reads CASTTPGRTGDYGYTF. CDR3 bases: TGTGCCAGTACAACCCCAGGAAGGACAGGAGACTATGGCTACACCTTC.

The V and J genes are TRBV4-1 and TRBJ1-1; D remains ambiguous. The CDR3 loop spans 17 amino acids. CDR1 and CDR2 from the germline V gene are MGHRA and YSYEKL. Trimming removed 0 bases at V and 7 bases at J, with 21 bases between. The CDR3 bases are TGCGCCAGCAGCCAAGATTGGCGGTCTCCTACCGATCATGAAGCTTTCTTT. Protein sequence: CASSQDWRSPTDHEAFF.

The chain is built from TRBV7-2 and TRBJ1-4; 7 bases line up with TRBD1. This CDR3 comprises 14 residues. With V trimmed by 5 bases and J by 5 bases, 5 bases remained unmatched. Per the germline V gene, CDR1 is SGHTA and CDR2 is FQGNSA. CDR3 residues: CASSKQGSNEKLFF. For the CDR3, the DNA is TGTGCCAGCAGCAAACAGGGGTCGAATGAAAAACTGTTTTTT.

This chain uses TRBV5-4 with TRBJ2-5; 8 bases fit TRBD1. CDR3 length: 15 residues. Losses at the gene ends were 5 bases for V and 5 bases for J; bases not matched to a gene: 11. The germline gives CDR1 SGHNT, CDR2 YYREEE (reference sequence). For the CDR3, the DNA is TGTGCCAGCAGTCCCCTGACAGGGGTCCCGGAGACCCAGTACTTC. Encoded protein: CASSPLTGVPETQYF.

V usage is TRBV6-6 and J usage is TRBJ1-5; the match to TRBD1 covers 7 bases. The J segment lost 10 bases and the V segment lost 4 bases, leaving 10 bases of the junction unmatched. Germline CDR1 reads MNHNY; CDR2 reads SVGAGI (reference sequence). The CDR3 sequence is 14 residues long. The CDR3 DNA reads TGTGCCAGCAGTTTACTCGGACAGGCCGACCCCCAGCATTTT. Protein sequence: CASSLLGQADPQHF.

The rearrangement uses TRBV9 and TRBJ2-6, with D unclear. Per the germline V gene, CDR1 is SGDLS and CDR2 is YYNGEE. This CDR3 comprises 15 residues. The germline V and J ends were trimmed by 4 bases and 1 base, with 9 bases remaining between them. The CDR3 DNA sequence: TGTGCCAGCAGCCGAGAGCATTCTGGGGCCAACGTCCTGACTTTC. It specifies CASSREHSGANVLTF.

This clone was seen a few times. The chain is built from TRBV14 and TRBJ2-7, with 7 bases that match TRBD1. Germline V gene sequence: CDR1 SGHDN, CDR2 FVKESK. V shed 1 base, J shed 0 bases, and the junction held 3 bases outside the gene matches. This CDR3 contains 15 residues. CDR3 nucleotide sequence: TGTGCCAGCAGCCAAGTGGGGACAGTCTCCTACGAGCAGTACTTC. This translates into CASSQVGTVSYEQYF.

This clone was detected only a few times. The rearrangement uses TRBV21-1 and TRBJ1-4. TRBV21-1 is assigned pseudogene status. The CDR3 loop spans 17 amino acids. The CDR3 protein is CASSKAPGERANEKLFF. CDR3 nucleotides: TGTGCCAGCAGCAAAGCGCCGGGAGAGAGGGCGAATGAAAAACTGTTTTTT.